This entry lists 15 T cell receptor beta chains sequenced from one sample in a study of cytomegalovirus exposure and HLA in healthy donors. A multiplex PCR was run with 60 Vbeta primers and 13 Jbeta primers. The method was immunoSEQ multiplex PCR; TCRdb's version includes in-frame clones alone and lacks a portion of them. The sample consists of under 250,000 clones, 60% to 80% of them appearing once. The sequenced sample consisted of PBMCs. These receptors all stem from a male donor in good health and CMV-seronegative.

The rearrangement links TRBV5-5 to TRBJ2-2, with D perhaps TRBD2 (6 bases). Trimming removed 7 bases at V and 6 bases at J, with 16 bases between. Germline V gene sequence: CDR1 SGHKS, CDR2 YYEKEE (reference sequence). The CDR3 extends over 14 amino acids. CDR3 region: CASAAREVAGELFF. DNA of the CDR3: TGTGCCAGCGCGGCGAGGGAGGTGGCCGGGGAGCTGTTTTTT.

Only one count was recorded for this clone. The CDR3 DNA sequence: TGTGCCAGCAGCGCGACAGGGGGTGTTGAAAAACTGTTTTTT. Its translation is CASSATGGVEKLFF. This chain links TRBV9 with TRBJ1-4; 9 bases agree with TRBD1. Germline V gives CDR1 SGDLS, CDR2 YYNGEE. V gave up 3 bases and J gave up 7 bases; unmatched junction bases: 4. The CDR3 consists of 14 residues.

V is TRBV5-4 and J is TRBJ2-5; 7 nucleotides line up with TRBD1. Germline values: CDR1 SGHNT, CDR2 YYREEE (reference sequence). This CDR3 spans 16 amino acids. V shed 2 bases and J 11 bases; nucleotides not matched to a gene: 18. In nucleotides, the CDR3 is TGTGCCAGCAGCTTCCTGGGACAGTGGAGAATAGGGGAGCAGTACTTC. This encodes CASSFLGQWRIGEQYF. The whole variable domain, remainder taken from reference TRBV5-4 and TRBJ2-5, is ETGVTQSPTHLIKTRGQQVTLRCSSQSGHNTVSWYQQALGQGPQFIFQYYREEENGRGNFPPRFSGLQFPNYSSELNVNALELDDSALYLCASSFLGQWRIGEQYFGPGTRLLVL.

The V call is TRBV10-3, the J call TRBJ1-1, with TRBD1 matching 7 bases. This CDR3 comprises 13 residues. J was trimmed by 1 base and V by 10 bases; bases with no gene match: 6. CDR1 and CDR2 from the germline V gene are ENHRY and SYGVKD. The CDR3 region is CATLDRRNTEAFF. The CDR3 bases are TGTGCCACCCTGGACAGGAGGAACACTGAAGCTTTCTTT.

This chain links TRBV30 with TRBJ2-7; 8 nucleotides agree with TRBD1. The CDR3 has 14 amino acids. V shed 0 bases and J 4 bases; nucleotides not matched to a gene: 5. Germline V gene data show CDR1 as GTSNPN and CDR2 as SVGIG (reference sequence). CDR3 amino acids: CAWSVDRARYEQYF. In nucleotides, the CDR3 is TGTGCCTGGAGTGTGGACAGGGCCAGGTACGAGCAGTACTTC.

CDR3 sequence (DNA): TGTGCCAGAGTCCCGGACAGCCTTTTGTACGAGCAGTACTTC. This sequence encodes CARVPDSLLYEQYF. The chain has TRBV6-1 and TRBJ2-7; perhaps TRBD1 as D (6 bases). Germline CDR1 MNHNS, CDR2 SASEGT. The CDR3 consists of 14 residues. V lost 9 bases and J lost 4, with 19 bases in between.

The J gene is TRBJ1-1, the V gene TRBV7-9, with TRBD1 identical over 7 bases. V dropped 3 bases and J dropped 1; count of bases not matched to a gene: 2. Looked up from germline, CDR1 is SEHNR and CDR2 is FQNEAQ (reference sequence). This CDR3 spans 14 amino acids. DNA of the CDR3: TGTGCCAGCAGCTTCAACAGGGGGAACACTGAAGCTTTCTTT. This translates into CASSFNRGNTEAFF.

The CDR3 sequence: CASSVDPDRLYGYTF. The CDR3 DNA is TGTGCCAGCAGCGTAGATCCAGACAGGCTCTATGGCTACACCTTC. The chain combines TRBV9 with TRBJ1-2; weak D call: TRBD1 (6 bases). The CDR3 extends over 15 amino acids. V dropped 0 bases and J dropped 4 bases, with 13 bases sitting between them. Germline V gene sequence: CDR1 SGDLS, CDR2 YYNGEE.

This clone appeared many times. The V and J genes are TRBV2 and TRBJ2-4, with D maybe TRBD1 (6 bases). The CDR3 consists of 12 residues. Germline-derived CDR1 and CDR2 are SNHLY and FYNNEI. Trimming left V 7 bases short and J 15 bases short, with 19 bases between. The CDR3 nucleotides read TGTGCCAGCATCGCGACAGGCACCCACCCGTACTTC. Translating it yields CASIATGTHPYF.

The chain has TRBV29-1 and TRBJ1-4; 7 nucleotides align to TRBD1. V lost 6 bases to trimming and J lost 8 bases; unmatched junction nucleotides: 12. This CDR3 comprises 14 residues. Germline CDR1 and CDR2: SQVTM and ANQGSEA. CDR3 DNA: TGCAGCGTGTCCCCCGGGACAGCCTACGAAAAACTGTTTTTT. Encoded protein: CSVSPGTAYEKLFF.

CDR3 protein: CASSHINRGPENTEAFF. For the CDR3, the DNA is TGTGCCAGCAGTCACATAAACAGGGGGCCAGAGAACACTGAAGCTTTCTTT. The chain combines TRBV7-9 with TRBJ1-1; the match to TRBD1 covers 9 bases. Germline values: CDR1 SEHNR, CDR2 FQNEAQ (reference sequence). V lost 6 bases, J lost 1 base, and 12 bases stayed unmatched. The CDR3 is made up of 17 amino acids.

This chain uses TRBV4-2 with TRBJ2-5; no clear D. With the DNA end fitting TRBJ2-7 better, the J assignment may be wrong. The CDR3 has 14 amino acids. Per the germline V gene, CDR1 is LGHNA and CDR2 is YNFKEQ. The CDR3 sequence is CASSQDSFTYEQYF. The CDR3 bases are TGTGCCAGCAGCCAAGATTCTTTCACCTACGAGCAGTACTTC.

Only one count was recorded for this clone. This sequence joins TRBV28 and TRBJ2-7; 14 bases are a match to TRBD2. Germline CDR1 is MDHEN and CDR2 is SYDVKM. With V trimmed by 6 bases and J by 3 bases, 10 bases remained unmatched. The length of the CDR3 is 17 residues. The CDR3 here is CASRTSGLAGGGYEQYF. CDR3 nucleotides: TGTGCCAGCAGGACCTCTGGACTAGCGGGAGGAGGCTACGAGCAGTACTTC.

Worth noting for this clone: Other DNA sequences from this sample encode an identical CDR3 as well. This sequence joins TRBV6-1 and TRBJ1-1; a weak D match, TRBD1 (5 bases). Trimming left V 3 bases short and J 0 bases short, with 8 bases between. This CDR3 is built from 14 residues. Germline CDR1 MNHNS, CDR2 SASEGT. CDR3 coding DNA: TGTGCCAGCAGTGATGGAGGGGTGAACACTGAAGCTTTCTTT. Protein: CASSDGGVNTEAFF.

The J gene is TRBJ1-2, the V gene TRBV7-2; 9 nucleotides match TRBD1. The CDR3 has 15 amino acids. The germline gives CDR1 SGHTA, CDR2 FQGNSA. The V gene end was trimmed by 3 bases and the J gene end by 4 bases; junction bases not matched to a gene: 6. This chain's CDR3 is CASSFRDREIYGYTF. The CDR3 coding sequence is TGTGCCAGCAGCTTCCGGGACAGGGAAATCTATGGCTACACCTTC. The whole variable domain, remainder taken from reference TRBV7-2 and TRBJ1-2, is GAGVSQSPSNKVTEKGKDVELRCDPISGHTALYWYRQSLGQGLEFLIYFQGNSAPDKSGLPSDRFSAERTGGSVSTLTIQRTQQEDSAVYLCASSFRDREIYGYTFGSGTRLTVV.